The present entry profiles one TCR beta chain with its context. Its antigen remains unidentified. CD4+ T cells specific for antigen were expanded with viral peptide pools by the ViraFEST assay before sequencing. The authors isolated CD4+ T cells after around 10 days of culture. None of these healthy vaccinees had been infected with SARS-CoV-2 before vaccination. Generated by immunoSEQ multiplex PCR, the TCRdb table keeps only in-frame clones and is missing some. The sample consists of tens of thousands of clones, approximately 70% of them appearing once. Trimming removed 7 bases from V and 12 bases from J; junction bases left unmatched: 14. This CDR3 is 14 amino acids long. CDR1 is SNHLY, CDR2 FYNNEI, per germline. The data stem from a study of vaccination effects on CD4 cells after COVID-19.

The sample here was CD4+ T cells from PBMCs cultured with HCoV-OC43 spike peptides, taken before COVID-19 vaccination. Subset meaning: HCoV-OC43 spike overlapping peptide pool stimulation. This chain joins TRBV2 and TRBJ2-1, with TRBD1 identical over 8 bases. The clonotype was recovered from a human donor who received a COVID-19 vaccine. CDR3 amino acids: CASTQGQATSGQFF. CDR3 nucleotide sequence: TGTGCCAGCACCCAGGGACAGGCCACAAGTGGGCAGTTCTTC.